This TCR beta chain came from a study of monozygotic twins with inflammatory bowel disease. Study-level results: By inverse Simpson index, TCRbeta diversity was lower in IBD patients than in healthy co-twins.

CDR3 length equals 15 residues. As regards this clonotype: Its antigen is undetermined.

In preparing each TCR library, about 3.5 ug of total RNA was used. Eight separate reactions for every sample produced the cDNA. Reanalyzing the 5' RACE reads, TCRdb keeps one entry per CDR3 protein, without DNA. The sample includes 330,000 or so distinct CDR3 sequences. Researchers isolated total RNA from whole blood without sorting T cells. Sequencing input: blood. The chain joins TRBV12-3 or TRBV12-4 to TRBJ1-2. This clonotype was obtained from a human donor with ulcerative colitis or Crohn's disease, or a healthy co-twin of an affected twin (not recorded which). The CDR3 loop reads CASSLFRTNTYGYTF.